This T cell receptor (beta chain) is drawn from a study of OX40 agonist ivuxolimab in advanced cancers. About the study: Subjects had a mean age of around 60 years, with a range of roughly 20 to 79; approximately 83% were male. Having had anti-PD-1, anti-PD-L1 or anti-CTLA-4 therapy before was allowed, and about 42% had some.

Repertoires were generated with immunoSEQ multiplex PCR, while TCRdb's copy carries only in-frame clones and drops some. The sample records roughly 75,000 clones, about nine tenths being singletons. The source was CD4+ or CD8+ T cells sorted from blood, collected in a trial of the OX40 agonist ivuxolimab. The source of this sequence is an adult with an advanced solid tumor such as melanoma, head and neck, liver or kidney cancer.

The CDR3 DNA sequence: TGTGCTAGTGCCTTTAGCGGGAGGGCGTCTTACAATGAGCAGTTCTTC. Amino acid sequence: CASAFSGRASYNEQFF. This rearrangement joins TRBV12-5 to TRBJ2-1; TRBD2 agrees at 11 bases. The junction had 9 bases not matched to a gene; V was cut back by 7 bases and J by 4 bases. Germline loops: CDR1 LGHNT, CDR2 FRNRAP. The CDR3 has 16 amino acids.